The T cell receptor beta chain described here comes from a study of T cell responses to AZD1222 COVID-19 vaccine. Details on this clone: Antigen unknown.

The CDR3 runs to 15 residues. The germline V gene has CDR1 PRHDT and CDR2 FYEKMQ (reference sequence). Trimming cost V 3 bases and J 4 bases; bases outside gene matches: 4. The data were produced by immunoSEQ multiplex PCR, yet TCRdb's version contains in-frame clones alone and is incomplete. This sample has 140,000 to 150,000 clones, with about 81% found just once. Overall study findings and caveats: Spike regions recognized by vaccine-associated CD4 TCRs spanned the protein, led by 160-218 and 743-854. Repertoire sampling happened only post peak T cell response. Per reports, nearly half of all spike-specific TCRs target regions that are unmutated in variants.

V gene TRBV13 combines with J gene TRBJ1-2; TRBD1 agrees at 11 bases. The source material was peripheral blood, sampled on day 0 of MenACWY control vaccination. This TCR was sampled from an adult in good health. The CDR3: CASSFGTGGIYGYTF. CDR3 DNA sequence: TGTGCCAGCAGCTTTGGGACAGGGGGAATCTATGGCTACACCTTC.